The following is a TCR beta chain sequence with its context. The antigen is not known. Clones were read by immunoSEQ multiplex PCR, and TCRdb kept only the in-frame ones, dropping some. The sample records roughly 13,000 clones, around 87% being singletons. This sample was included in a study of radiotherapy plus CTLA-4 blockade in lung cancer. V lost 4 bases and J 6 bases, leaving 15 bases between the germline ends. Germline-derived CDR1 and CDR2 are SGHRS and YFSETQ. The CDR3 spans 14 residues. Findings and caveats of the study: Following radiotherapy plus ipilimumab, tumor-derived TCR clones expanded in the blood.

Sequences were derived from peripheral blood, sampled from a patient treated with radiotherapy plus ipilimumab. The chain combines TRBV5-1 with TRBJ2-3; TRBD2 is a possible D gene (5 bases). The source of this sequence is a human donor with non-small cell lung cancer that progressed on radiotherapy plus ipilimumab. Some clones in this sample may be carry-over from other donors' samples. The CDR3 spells CASSTADFPDTQYF. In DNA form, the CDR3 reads TGCGCCAGCAGCACAGCGGACTTTCCCGATACGCAGTATTTT. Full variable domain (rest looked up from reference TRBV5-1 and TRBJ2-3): KAGVTQTPRYLIKTRGQQVTLSCSPISGHRSVSWYQQTPGQGLQFLFEYFSETQRNKGNFPGRFSGRQFSNSRSEMNVSTLELGDSALYLCASSTADFPDTQYFGPGTRLTVL.